Presented here are 27 T cell receptor beta chains from one specimen sequenced in a study of blood T cell repertoires in COVID-19. Profiling relied on immunoSEQ multiplex PCR, and the TCRdb table lists in-frame clones only, not all of them. The data show about 39,000 clones, 90% to 95% seen once. The sample was peripheral blood. The receptor source for this set is a man aged 50 or older with active COVID-19.

This chain connects TRBV5-5 to TRBJ1-2, with TRBD1 as a possible D gene (5 bases). The CDR3 runs to 13 residues. Germline loops: CDR1 SGHKS, CDR2 YYEKEE (reference sequence). V lost 2 bases, J lost 4 bases, and 9 bases lay in between. CDR3 sequence: CASSFAGPYGYTF. DNA for the CDR3: TGTGCCAGCAGCTTCGCAGGGCCCTATGGCTACACCTTC. The variable domain in full, completed from reference TRBV5-5 and TRBJ1-2, reads DAGVTQSPTHLIKTRGQQVTLRCSPISGHKSVSWYQQVLGQGPQFIFQYYEKEERGRGNFPDRFSARQFPNYSSELNVNALLLGDSALYLCASSFAGPYGYTFGSGTRLTVV.

J is TRBJ2-1 and V is TRBV9; 8 bases are a match to TRBD2. Unmatched junction bases numbered 7, after V lost 4 bases and J lost 10 bases. The CDR3 runs to 13 residues. Germline V gene sequence: CDR1 SGDLS, CDR2 YYNGEE. The CDR3 loop reads CASSPRLAQEQFF. In nucleotides, the CDR3 is TGTGCCAGCAGCCCCCGACTAGCGCAGGAGCAGTTCTTC.

V gene TRBV20-1 combines with J gene TRBJ2-5; D not certain. V lost 3 bases to trimming and J lost 7 bases, with 9 bases between them. The germline V gene encodes CDR1 DFQATT and CDR2 SNEGSKA (reference sequence). The CDR3 spans 11 residues. As DNA, the CDR3 is TGCAGTGCTAGGATAGGCGGGACCCAGTACTTC. Protein sequence: CSARIGGTQYF.

This chain uses TRBV11-2 with TRBJ1-1, with TRBD1 matching over 7 bases. V lost 5 bases, J lost 4 bases, and 10 bases stayed unmatched. Germline-derived CDR1 and CDR2 are SGHAT and FQNNGV. The CDR3 is 15 amino acids. The CDR3 DNA reads TGTGCCAGCAGCCCCGACAGGGCTCGGGGCACTGAAGCTTTCTTT. Translation: CASSPDRARGTEAFF. The complete variable domain, with remaining parts taken from reference TRBV11-2 and TRBJ1-1, reads EAGVAQSPRYKIIEKRQSVAFWCNPISGHATLYWYQQILGQGPKLLIQFQNNGVVDDSQLPKDRFSAERLKGVDSTLKIQPAKLEDSAVYLCASSPDRARGTEAFFGQGTRLTVV.

The count of this clone is one. This chain connects TRBV4-1 to TRBJ2-6, with D uncertain. The CDR3 is 15 amino acids. Germline CDR1 and CDR2: MGHRA and YSYEKL. With 0 bases removed from V and 1 base from J, the gap between germline ends came to 4 bases. For the CDR3, the DNA is TGCGCCAGCAGCCAAGAACGGTCTGGGGCCAACGTCCTGACTTTC. Translating gives CASSQERSGANVLTF.

The chain uses TRBV5-1 and TRBJ2-3; TRBD1 matches 7 bases. This CDR3 is built from 15 residues. CDR1 and CDR2 (germline): SGHRS, YFSETQ. V was pared by 3 bases and J by 1 base, with 5 bases of the junction left unmatched. The chain's CDR3 is CASSSGQDRTDTQYF. CDR3 bases: TGCGCCAGCAGCTCCGGACAGGATCGCACAGATACGCAGTATTTT.

This rearrangement joins TRBV12-3 or TRBV12-4 to TRBJ2-5; the D gene is possibly TRBD2 (6 bases). V dropped 2 bases and J dropped 5 bases, with 9 bases sitting between them. There are 13 residues in the CDR3. The CDR3 reads CASSLQGGETQYF. In DNA, the CDR3 is TGTGCCAGCAGTTTACAGGGAGGCGAGACCCAGTACTTC.

The chain employs TRBV7-2 and TRBJ1-2, with D perhaps matching TRBD1 (5 bases). Germline loops: CDR1 SGHTA, CDR2 FQGNSA. Trimming shortened V by 5 bases and J by 4 bases, and 17 bases separated the two germline ends. The CDR3 consists of 15 residues. CDR3 protein: CASSPGGGGSYGYTF. CDR3 nucleotides: TGTGCCAGCAGCCCGGGGGGGGGAGGCAGCTATGGCTACACCTTC.

This chain links TRBV6-2 or TRBV6-3 with TRBJ1-6; 10 bases line up with TRBD1. The junction had 10 bases not matched to a gene; V was cut back by 6 bases and J by 8 bases. Germline CDR1 and CDR2: MNHEY and SVGEGT. The CDR3 has 16 amino acids. The CDR3 sequence is CASSSRDRGFYSPLHF. CDR3 DNA sequence: TGTGCCAGCAGCTCCCGGGACAGGGGCTTTTATTCACCCCTCCACTTT.

This rearrangement joins TRBV2 to TRBJ2-7; possibly TRBD2 for D (5 bases). CDR1 SNHLY and CDR2 FYNNEI come from the germline V gene. This CDR3 is built from 13 residues. Trimming took 7 bases from V and 0 from J, leaving 10 bases between them. The CDR3 reads CASKREISYEQYF. The CDR3 nucleotides read TGTGCCAGCAAGAGGGAGATCTCCTACGAGCAGTACTTC. Supplemented by reference TRBV2 and TRBJ2-7, the full variable domain reads EPEVTQTPSHQVTQMGQEVILRCVPISNHLYFYWYRQILGQKVEFLVSFYNNEISEKSEIFDDQFSVERPDGSNFTLKIRSTKLEDSAMYFCASKREISYEQYFGPGTRLTVT.

V and J are TRBV11-2 and TRBJ2-3; no firm D call. Germline V CDR1 and CDR2: SGHAT, FQNNGV. Deletions cut 0 bases from V and 6 bases from J, with 10 bases between. The CDR3 is 14 amino acids. CDR3 sequence (DNA): TGTGCCAGCAGCTTAGATCCCAGGCCGGATACGCAGTATTTT. This sequence encodes CASSLDPRPDTQYF. Full variable domain (remainder filled in from reference TRBV11-2 and TRBJ2-3): EAGVAQSPRYKIIEKRQSVAFWCNPISGHATLYWYQQILGQGPKLLIQFQNNGVVDDSQLPKDRFSAERLKGVDSTLKIQPAKLEDSAVYLCASSLDPRPDTQYFGPGTRLTVL.

The J gene is TRBJ1-5, the V gene TRBV30, with D tentatively TRBD1 (6 bases). Germline V gene data show CDR1 as GTSNPN and CDR2 as SVGIG (reference sequence). The CDR3 is made up of 13 amino acids. Trimming took 4 bases from V and 5 from J, leaving 12 bases between them. The CDR3 loop reads CAWTPGEYQPQHF. CDR3 sequence (DNA): TGTGCCTGGACCCCAGGGGAATATCAGCCCCAGCATTTT.

Concerning this clone: Relative to the germline gene, one junction end is altered; a read error may explain this. This sample also contains other DNA sequences that code for the same CDR3. The chain has TRBV3-1 (or the pseudogene TRBV3-2) and TRBJ1-6; weak D call: TRBD1 (6 bases). This CDR3 has 16 amino acids. Germline V gives CDR1 LGHDT, CDR2 YNNKEL (reference sequence). The CDR3 coding sequence is TGCGCCAGCAGCCAAGATGGGACACGTTATAATTCACCCCTCCACTTT. It yields the protein CASSQDGTRYNSPLHF.

The chain uses TRBV5-6 and TRBJ1-5; D call uncertain. Deletions cut 1 base from V and 2 bases from J, with 4 bases between. The CDR3 runs 13 residues. Germline CDR1 reads SGHDT; CDR2 reads YYEEEE. DNA for the CDR3: TGTGCCAGCAGCTTGTTCGGCAATCAGCCCCAGCATTTT. The encoded protein is CASSLFGNQPQHF.

The CDR3 coding sequence is TGTGCCAGCAGTAATACCCCGCAGGCTTTCTTT. Translating gives CASSNTPQAFF. This chain joins TRBV7-8 and TRBJ1-1, with D unresolved. V shed 6 bases and J shed 11 bases, with 13 bases lying between them. CDR1 is SGHVS, CDR2 FQNEAQ, per germline. The CDR3 spans 11 residues.

The J gene is TRBJ2-7, the V gene TRBV5-1; D is uncertain. Germline V gene lookup returns CDR1 SGHRS and CDR2 YFSETQ. The CDR3 extends over 14 amino acids. Between the trimmed V and J ends, which lost 5 bases and 2 bases, there was a span of 14 bases. The CDR3 reads CASSLLERTYEQYF. The CDR3 nucleotides are TGCGCCAGCAGTCTTCTCGAGCGCACCTACGAGCAGTACTTC.

This clone was detected once. The chain joins TRBV6-5 to TRBJ2-7; 9 bases match TRBD2. V dropped 8 bases and J dropped 6; count of bases not matched to a gene: 5. Germline assignment: CDR1 MNHEY and CDR2 SVGAGI. The CDR3 has 12 amino acids. CDR3 protein: CASFGGGGEQYF. The CDR3 DNA is TGTGCCAGCTTTGGCGGGGGGGGCGAGCAGTACTTC.

The rearrangement links TRBV16 to TRBJ1-5; no definite D call. Between the trimmed V and J ends, which lost 3 bases and 3 bases, there was a span of 15 bases. The CDR3 runs 16 residues. Germline-derived CDR1 and CDR2 are KGHSY and FQNENV. The CDR3 protein is CASSHPAGGYNQPQHF. CDR3 nucleotide sequence: TGTGCCAGCAGCCACCCAGCGGGCGGATACAATCAGCCCCAGCATTTT. Based on the CDR3 plus reference TRBV16 and TRBJ1-5, the full variable domain is GEEVAQTPKHLVRGEGQKAKLYCAPIKGHSYVFWYQQVLKNEFKFLISFQNENVFDETGMPKERFSAKCLPNSPCSLEIQATKLEDSAVYFCASSHPAGGYNQPQHFGDGTRLSIL.

V gene TRBV4-1 combines with J gene TRBJ1-5; D uncertain. Germline V CDR1 and CDR2: MGHRA, YSYEKL. The V gene lost 0 bases and the J gene lost 2 bases, with 11 bases spanning the gap. CDR3 length equals 16 residues. In DNA form, the CDR3 reads TGCGCCAGCAGCCAAGACTCTTTTCGGGGCAATCAGCCCCAGCATTTT. Translated: CASSQDSFRGNQPQHF.

This clone is a singleton in its sample. The chain has TRBV7-8 and TRBJ1-6, with D perhaps matching TRBD1 (6 bases). From germline, CDR1 is SGHVS and CDR2 FQNEAQ. V lost 5 bases to trimming and J lost 0 bases, with 14 bases between them. This CDR3 contains 17 residues. The CDR3 DNA reads as TGTGCCAGCAGCCCACAGGGAGCAAGCTCCTATAATTCACCCCTCCACTTT. Protein product: CASSPQGASSYNSPLHF. Drawing the rest from reference TRBV7-8 and TRBJ1-6, the complete variable domain is GAGVSQSPRYKVAKRGQDVALRCDPISGHVSLFWYQQALGQGPEFLTYFQNEAQLDKSGLPSDRFFAERPEGSVSTLKIQRTQQEDSAVYLCASSPQGASSYNSPLHFGNGTRLTVT.

The chain is built from TRBV9 and TRBJ2-7, with a weak D call TRBD1 (5 bases). The CDR3 runs to 18 residues. The V end was cut by 3 bases, the J end by 4 bases, with 26 bases between. Per the germline V gene, CDR1 is SGDLS and CDR2 is YYNGEE. The CDR3 coding sequence is TGTGCCAGCAGCGCCGAGAACCCCAGGGTGTCGCTAGTATACGAGCAGTACTTC. Its translation: CASSAENPRVSLVYEQYF. The complete variable domain, with remaining parts taken from reference TRBV9 and TRBJ2-7, reads DSGVTQTPKHLITATGQRVTLRCSPRSGDLSVYWYQQSLDQGLQFLIQYYNGEERAKGNILERFSAQQFPDLHSELNLSSLELGDSALYFCASSAENPRVSLVYEQYFGPGTRLTVT.

This clone was seen just once. The chain joins TRBV20-1 to TRBJ2-1; 7 bases align to TRBD1. CDR1 and CDR2 from the germline V gene are DFQATT and SNEGSKA (reference sequence). This CDR3 contains 13 residues. V dropped 3 bases and J dropped 9; count of bases not matched to a gene: 8. The CDR3 region has the DNA TGCAGTGCTAGTGGGGCGGCAGGGGGTGAGCAGTTCTTC. Its translation is CSASGAAGGEQFF.

This chain joins TRBV19 and TRBJ1-2; no reliable D call. V gave up 3 bases and J gave up 8 bases, with 10 bases separating them. The germline gives CDR1 LNHDA, CDR2 SQIVND (reference sequence). The CDR3 spans 12 residues. As DNA, the CDR3 is TGTGCCAGTAGTATGGAGCTTCGGGGCTACACCTTC. This gives the protein CASSMELRGYTF.

The J gene is TRBJ2-1, the V gene TRBV15; D unclear. The CDR3 is made up of 13 amino acids. Trimming stripped 0 bases from V and 7 bases from J, with 7 bases between. CDR1 and CDR2 from the germline V gene are LNHNV and YYDKDF (reference sequence). The CDR3 DNA is TGTGCCACCAGCAGAGAAGTCGGGAATGAGCAGTTCTTC. Translated, it gives CATSREVGNEQFF.

CDR3 DNA sequence: TGTGCCAGCTCATTCGCTCCTGGGCTGGAGACCCAGTACTTC. Translated: CASSFAPGLETQYF. V and J are TRBV18 and TRBJ2-5; D gene unclear. This CDR3 spans 14 amino acids. The ends were cut back, 5 bases at V and 5 bases at J, with 15 bases in the middle. In germline, CDR1 is KGHSH, CDR2 LQKENI.

V usage is TRBV7-3 and J usage is TRBJ2-3; 15 bases are shared with TRBD2. The CDR3 spans 15 residues. Germline V gene lookup returns CDR1 SGHTA and CDR2 FQGTGA. With 4 bases clipped from V and 7 bases from J, the junction kept 3 bases outside the gene matches. The CDR3 sequence: CASSSGLAGGNTQYF. In nucleotides, the CDR3 is TGTGCCAGCAGCTCCGGACTAGCGGGGGGGAATACGCAGTATTTT.

This clone was seen once. The chain recombines TRBV9 with TRBJ1-3; the D gene is possibly TRBD1 (5 bases). The V and J ends lost 0 bases and 0 bases respectively, with 16 bases between them. The CDR3 loop spans 18 amino acids. Germline values: CDR1 SGDLS, CDR2 YYNGEE. CDR3 sequence reads: CASSVVAGHTFSGNTIYF. As DNA, the CDR3 is TGTGCCAGCAGCGTAGTGGCAGGACACACGTTCTCTGGAAACACCATATATTTT.